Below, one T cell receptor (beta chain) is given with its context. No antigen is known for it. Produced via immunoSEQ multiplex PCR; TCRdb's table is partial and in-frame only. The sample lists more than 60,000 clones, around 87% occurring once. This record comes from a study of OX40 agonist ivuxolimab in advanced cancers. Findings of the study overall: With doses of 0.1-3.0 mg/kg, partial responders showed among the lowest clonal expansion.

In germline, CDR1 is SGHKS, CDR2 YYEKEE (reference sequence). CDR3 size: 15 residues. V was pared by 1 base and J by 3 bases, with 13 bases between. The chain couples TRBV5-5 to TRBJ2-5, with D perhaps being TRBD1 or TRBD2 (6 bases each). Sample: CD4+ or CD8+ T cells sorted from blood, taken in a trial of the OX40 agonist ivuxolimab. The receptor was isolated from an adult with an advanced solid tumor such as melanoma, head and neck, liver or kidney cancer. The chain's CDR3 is CASSLIGGGKETQYF. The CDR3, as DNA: TGTGCCAGCAGCTTGATCGGGGGCGGAAAAGAGACCCAGTACTTC.